The T cell receptor (beta chain) under discussion was sequenced for a study of blood T cell repertoires in COVID-19. In the original workflow: Reference gene primer amplification gave estimated nucleated cell counts. Sequencing used immunoSEQ multiplex PCR; TCRdb keeps in-frame clones, though not all of them. V and J calls and clone size come straight from that table; D and trimming were deduced from the DNA. The data show 120,000 or so clones, about 90% seen once. V lost 7 bases and J lost 11, with 15 bases in between. Germline loops: CDR1 SNHLY, CDR2 FYNNEI. The CDR3 runs 13 residues. Source material: peripheral blood. V usage is TRBV2 and J usage is TRBJ1-6; D is ambiguous. The clonotype originates from a woman aged 60-75 years with acute or convalescent COVID-19. The CDR3 sequence: CASNSLAETPLHF. The CDR3 region has the DNA TGTGCCAGCAATTCTCTCGCCGAGACACCCCTCCACTTT.